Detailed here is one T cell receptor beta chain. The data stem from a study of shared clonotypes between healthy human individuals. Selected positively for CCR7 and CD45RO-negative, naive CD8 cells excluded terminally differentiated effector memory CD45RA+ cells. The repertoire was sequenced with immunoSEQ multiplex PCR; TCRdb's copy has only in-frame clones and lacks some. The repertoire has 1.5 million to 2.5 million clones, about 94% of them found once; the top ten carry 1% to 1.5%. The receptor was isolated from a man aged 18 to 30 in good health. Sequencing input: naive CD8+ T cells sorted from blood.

The CDR3 DNA is TGTGCCAGCAGCTTAGCGGGGGGGCCCGGGGAGCTGTTTTTT. It specifies CASSLAGGPGELFF. The rearrangement joins TRBV25-1 to TRBJ2-2; 11 nucleotides match TRBD2. CDR1 is MGHDK and CDR2 is SYGVNS in the germline V gene. This CDR3 is built from 14 residues. After removal of 6 bases from V and 6 bases from J, the junction contained 3 bases not matched to a gene.